The 31 T cell receptor beta chains below come from one sample, sequenced in a study of shared clonotypes between healthy human individuals. TCRdb keeps only in-frame clones here, not all; method: immunoSEQ multiplex PCR. Of some 2 million clones listed, about 95% are singletons. Material: naive CD4+ T cells sorted from blood. The subset: CD45RA+ positively selected. The origin of the receptors is a man aged 18 to 29 in good health.

This rearrangement joins TRBV10-3 to TRBJ1-6, with 8 nucleotides matching TRBD1. CDR3 length: 16 amino acids. Losses at the gene ends were 4 bases for V and 6 bases for J; bases not matched to a gene: 8. CDR1 is ENHRY and CDR2 is SYGVKD in the germline V gene. CDR3 sequence: CAISARQGATNSPLHF. In nucleotides, the CDR3 is TGTGCCATCAGTGCGAGGCAGGGGGCCACTAATTCACCCCTCCACTTT.

The chain has TRBV5-1 and TRBJ1-6; no reliable D call. Trimming stripped 0 bases from V and 6 bases from J, with 10 bases between. The CDR3 is made up of 15 amino acids. Per the germline V gene, CDR1 is SGHRS and CDR2 is YFSETQ. This CDR3 reads CASSLEGNGNSPLHF. Written as DNA, the CDR3 is TGCGCCAGCAGCTTGGAGGGCAACGGTAATTCACCCCTCCACTTT.

The V gene is TRBV9, the J gene TRBJ1-2; D gene ambiguous. V lost 4 bases and J 2 bases, leaving 18 bases between the germline ends. The germline gives CDR1 SGDLS, CDR2 YYNGEE. CDR3 length: 16 amino acids. CDR3 amino acids: CASSPRSLRDNYGYTF. CDR3 DNA sequence: TGTGCCAGCAGCCCGAGAAGCCTCAGAGACAACTATGGCTACACCTTC.

V is TRBV5-6 and J is TRBJ1-5; D is ambiguous. The germline V gene encodes CDR1 SGHDT and CDR2 YYEEEE. Deletions cut 5 bases from V and 4 bases from J, with 16 bases between. The CDR3 sequence is 15 residues long. As DNA, the CDR3 is TGTGCCAGCAGTAACTTCCCGTCGCCAAATCAGCCCCAGCATTTT. Translated, it gives CASSNFPSPNQPQHF. Complete variable domain (other parts from reference TRBV5-6 and TRBJ1-5): DAGVTQSPTHLIKTRGQQVTLRCSPKSGHDTVSWYQQALGQGPQFIFQYYEEEERQRGNFPDRFSGHQFPNYSSELNVNALLLGDSALYLCASSNFPSPNQPQHFGDGTRLSIL.

This clone was seen once. The chain recombines TRBV5-1 with TRBJ2-5, with a tentative D call TRBD2 (6 bases). From germline, CDR1 is SGHRS and CDR2 YFSETQ. CDR3 length: 19 amino acids. Trimming took 0 bases from V and 1 from J, leaving 22 bases between them. CDR3 residues: CASSLAGGGMQKFQETQYF. CDR3 sequence (DNA): TGCGCCAGCAGCTTGGCCGGTGGAGGGATGCAAAAATTCCAAGAGACCCAGTACTTC.

This clone showed up just once. The J gene is TRBJ1-5, the V gene TRBV11-2; a weak D match, TRBD1 (5 bases). CDR1 and CDR2 (germline): SGHAT, FQNNGV. The CDR3 is 15 residues long. With 5 bases removed from V and 3 bases from J, the gap between germline ends came to 14 bases. The CDR3 nucleotides read TGTGCCAGCAGCCCCGGGACGGGTTTCAATCAGCCCCAGCATTTT. It codes for CASSPGTGFNQPQHF.

The chain is built from TRBV5-1 and TRBJ1-5; 7 nucleotides align to TRBD1. The germline gives CDR1 SGHRS, CDR2 YFSETQ. Losses at the gene ends were 4 bases for V and 7 bases for J; bases not matched to a gene: 8. The CDR3 runs 14 residues. In nucleotides, the CDR3 is TGCGCCAGCAGCCCCAGGGGGGAAGGACAGCCCCAGCATTTT. It specifies CASSPRGEGQPQHF.

CDR3 protein: CASSISSMGNQPQHF. CDR3 DNA sequence: TGCGCCAGCAGTATCTCGTCAATGGGCAATCAGCCCCAGCATTTT. The rearrangement joins TRBV4-3 to TRBJ1-5; D is unclear. From germline, CDR1 is LGHNA and CDR2 YSLEER. The V and J ends lost 6 bases and 2 bases respectively, with 14 bases between them. This CDR3 contains 15 residues.

In regard to this clone: Additional DNA sequences in this sample encode the identical CDR3. Here the CDR3 reads CAWSVRRTSGGTDTQYF. CDR3 in DNA: TGTGCCTGGAGTGTACGTCGGACTAGCGGGGGCACAGATACGCAGTATTTT. The chain has TRBV30 and TRBJ2-3; TRBD2 agrees at 12 bases. This CDR3 has 17 amino acids. CDR1 and CDR2 from the germline V gene are GTSNPN and SVGIG (reference sequence). Losses at the gene ends were 0 bases for V and 1 base for J; bases not matched to a gene: 5.

The chain combines TRBV2 with TRBJ1-6; D is uncertain. There are 13 residues in the CDR3. The germline V gene encodes CDR1 SNHLY and CDR2 FYNNEI. V dropped 5 bases and J dropped 6 bases, with 8 bases sitting between them. The CDR3: CASSMTVNSPLHF. CDR3 DNA sequence: TGTGCCAGCAGTATGACGGTTAATTCACCCCTCCACTTT.

This clone was detected once. This rearrangement joins TRBV5-8 to TRBJ1-2; D may be TRBD1 (5 bases). Germline V gene data show CDR1 as SGHTS and CDR2 as YDEGEE. V lost 1 base to trimming and J lost 8 bases, with 18 bases between them. This CDR3 comprises 15 residues. CDR3 in amino acids: CASSLPQGRRRGYTF. The CDR3, as DNA: TGTGCCAGCAGCTTGCCCCAGGGTCGTCGGCGCGGCTACACCTTC.

This clone was detected a few times. This chain connects TRBV19 to TRBJ2-1; D call uncertain. Trimming left V 4 bases short and J 13 bases short, with 11 bases between. This CDR3 spans 11 amino acids. Germline lookup yields CDR1 LNHDA and CDR2 SQIVND (reference sequence). The CDR3 reads CASSNLFGQFF. The CDR3, as DNA: TGTGCCAGTAGTAACCTATTTGGACAGTTCTTC. The full variable domain, its missing parts supplied by reference TRBV19 and TRBJ2-1, is DGGITQSPKYLFRKEGQNVTLSCEQNLNHDAMYWYRQDPGQGLRLIYYSQIVNDFQKGDIAEGYSVSREKKESFPLTVTSAQKNPTAFYLCASSNLFGQFFGPGTRLTVL.

The V call is TRBV6-6, the J call TRBJ1-1; D remains ambiguous. V was shortened by 6 bases and J by 10 bases, with 15 bases between the two germline ends. Germline V gene sequence: CDR1 MNHNY, CDR2 SVGAGI (reference sequence). This CDR3 spans 12 amino acids. CDR3 amino acids: CASRYTDGVAFF. CDR3 nucleotide sequence: TGTGCCAGCAGATACACGGATGGGGTAGCTTTCTTT.

The V call is TRBV10-2, the J call TRBJ2-1; D is uncertain. V was cut by 1 base and J by 7 bases, with 14 bases left in between. The germline V gene has CDR1 WSHSY and CDR2 SAAADI. The CDR3 contains 15 residues. The CDR3 here is CASSEWAPSANEQFF. DNA for the CDR3: TGCGCCAGCAGTGAGTGGGCCCCAAGTGCGAATGAGCAGTTCTTC.

In DNA, the CDR3 is TGTGCCAGCAGGGCGGGACAGGTCGCCTACGAGCAGTACTTC. Translated, it gives CASRAGQVAYEQYF. V gene TRBV2 combines with J gene TRBJ2-7; 8 bases align to TRBD1. Germline values: CDR1 SNHLY, CDR2 FYNNEI. The V segment lost 6 bases and the J segment 2 bases; nucleotides outside the gene matches: 6. There are 14 residues in the CDR3. The full variable domain, its missing parts supplied by reference TRBV2 and TRBJ2-7, is EPEVTQTPSHQVTQMGQEVILRCVPISNHLYFYWYRQILGQKVEFLVSFYNNEISEKSEIFDDQFSVERPDGSNFTLKIRSTKLEDSAMYFCASRAGQVAYEQYFGPGTRLTVT.

The genes are TRBV5-1 and TRBJ2-7; D gene ambiguous. Trimming removed 0 bases from V and 0 bases from J, with 10 bases in between. CDR1 is SGHRS, CDR2 YFSETQ, per germline. This CDR3 comprises 15 residues. The CDR3 region is CASSLDLGTSYEQYF. The CDR3 DNA reads as TGCGCCAGCAGCTTGGATTTGGGCACCTCCTACGAGCAGTACTTC.

This clone showed up just once. V is TRBV25-1 and J is TRBJ1-2; perhaps TRBD1 as D (6 bases). Trimming stripped 6 bases from V and 8 bases from J, with 19 bases between. Germline V gene data show CDR1 as MGHDK and CDR2 as SYGVNS. There are 14 residues in the CDR3. The CDR3 DNA is TGTGCCAGCAGGGCGCCAGGGGATTTCGTCGGCTACACCTTC. Translated, it gives CASRAPGDFVGYTF.

This clone was seen a single time. The chain recombines TRBV7-3 with TRBJ1-5; D possibly corresponds to TRBD1 (5 bases). The V end was cut by 4 bases, the J end by 3 bases, with 10 bases between. CDR1 is SGHTA, CDR2 FQGTGA, per germline. The CDR3 extends over 14 amino acids. CDR3 residues: CASSSTVYNQPQHF. For the CDR3, the DNA is TGTGCCAGCAGCTCGACAGTGTACAATCAGCCCCAGCATTTT.

The rearrangement links TRBV4-1 to TRBJ1-4; 7 bases line up with TRBD1. With V trimmed by 0 bases and J by 3 bases, 7 bases remained unmatched. The germline V gene has CDR1 MGHRA and CDR2 YSYEKL. CDR3 length equals 17 residues. The CDR3 is CASSQERVQGANEKLFF. The CDR3 region has the DNA TGCGCCAGCAGCCAAGAAAGAGTCCAGGGGGCTAATGAAAAACTGTTTTTT.

This clone was found once. Since a much larger clone is just one base distant, this may be a read error. Different DNA sequences within this sample yield the same CDR3. V and J are TRBV9 and TRBJ2-5; D is uncertain. Germline V gene sequence: CDR1 SGDLS, CDR2 YYNGEE. Deletions cut 4 bases from V and 1 base from J, with 2 bases between. The CDR3 is 11 amino acids. CDR3 bases: TGTGCCAGCAGCTCCCAAGAGACCCAGTACTTC. Its protein is CASSSQETQYF.

This chain joins TRBV18 and TRBJ1-6; weak D call: TRBD1 (6 bases). The V gene lost 4 bases and the J gene lost 5 bases, with 12 bases spanning the gap. This CDR3 contains 15 residues. The germline V gene encodes CDR1 KGHSH and CDR2 LQKENI. CDR3 coding DNA: TGTGCCAGCTCACGGGGCGGGACAAATAATTCACCCCTCCACTTT. It yields the protein CASSRGGTNNSPLHF.

V usage is TRBV14 and J usage is TRBJ2-7; D could derive from TRBD1 or TRBD2 (5 bases each). This CDR3 region has 16 residues. Trimming removed 0 bases from V and 6 bases from J, with 18 bases in between. Germline V lookup: CDR1 SGHDN, CDR2 FVKESK. In nucleotides, the CDR3 is TGTGCCAGCAGCCAAGAGGTGGGGCGCGGGTGGCGCGAGCAGTACTTC. Encoded protein: CASSQEVGRGWREQYF.

This clone showed up just a few times. The J gene is TRBJ1-6, the V gene TRBV5-1; TRBD1 is a possible D gene (5 bases). The CDR3 covers 13 residues. V gave up 6 bases and J gave up 5 bases, with 9 bases separating them. Per the germline V gene, CDR1 is SGHRS and CDR2 is YFSETQ. As DNA, the CDR3 is TGCGCCAGCAAAGAGACAGATAATTCACCCCTCCACTTT. As protein: CASKETDNSPLHF. Full variable domain (missing parts from reference TRBV5-1 and TRBJ1-6): KAGVTQTPRYLIKTRGQQVTLSCSPISGHRSVSWYQQTPGQGLQFLFEYFSETQRNKGNFPGRFSGRQFSNSRSEMNVSTLELGDSALYLCASKETDNSPLHFGNGTRLTVT.

The rearrangement links TRBV28 to TRBJ1-5; D is unclear. The CDR3 has 12 residues. CDR1 and CDR2 (germline): MDHEN, SYDVKM. Between the trimmed V and J ends, which lost 5 bases and 6 bases, there was a span of 8 bases. The CDR3 is CASSKRIQPQHF. The CDR3 nucleotides are TGTGCCAGCAGTAAGAGGATTCAGCCCCAGCATTTT.

V gene TRBV5-4 combines with J gene TRBJ2-7; 8 positions match TRBD1. There are 16 residues in the CDR3. V was clipped by 0 bases and J by 0 bases; unmatched bases: 5. Germline V gives CDR1 SGHNT, CDR2 YYREEE (reference sequence). The CDR3 sequence is CASSLVGQGGSYEQYF. The CDR3 bases are TGTGCCAGCAGCTTGGTCGGACAGGGCGGCTCCTACGAGCAGTACTTC.

The J gene is TRBJ2-5, the V gene TRBV10-2; D is possibly TRBD1 (6 bases). Germline lookup yields CDR1 WSHSY and CDR2 SAAADI. The CDR3 is 13 amino acids. V dropped 6 bases and J dropped 1 base, with 9 bases sitting between them. The CDR3 region has the DNA TGCGCCAGCAGCGACAGGAGCCAAGAGACCCAGTACTTC. This translates into CASSDRSQETQYF.

The chain employs TRBV10-3 and TRBJ2-2; 14 bases agree with TRBD2. The junction had 11 bases not matched to a gene; V was cut back by 2 bases and J by 6 bases. Germline CDR1 is ENHRY and CDR2 is SYGVKD. The CDR3 length is 19 residues. The CDR3: CAISELTPGTSGSAGELFF. For the CDR3, the DNA is TGTGCCATCAGTGAGCTCACTCCCGGGACTAGCGGGAGTGCCGGGGAGCTGTTTTTT.

The gene calls are TRBV6-5 and TRBJ2-6; tentatively, D is TRBD1 (8 bases). The CDR3 is 14 residues long. Germline CDR1 is MNHEY and CDR2 is SVGAGI. The CDR3 spells CATQGGSGANVLTF. The DNA of the CDR3 is TGTGCTACACAGGGGGGGTCTGGGGCCAACGTCCTGACTTTC.

The J gene is TRBJ2-7, the V gene TRBV5-1, with D tentatively TRBD2 (7 bases). V gave up 0 bases and J gave up 4 bases, with 14 bases separating them. This CDR3 comprises 15 residues. CDR1 is SGHRS, CDR2 YFSETQ, per germline. The CDR3 loop is CASSLVTGGTYEQYF. The CDR3 bases are TGCGCCAGCAGCTTGGTGACCGGGGGGACATACGAGCAGTACTTC.

This rearrangement joins TRBV11-2 to TRBJ2-7; D remains ambiguous. The germline V and J ends were trimmed by 1 base and 2 bases, with 9 bases remaining between them. Germline-derived CDR1 and CDR2 are SGHAT and FQNNGV. This CDR3 is 14 amino acids long. CDR3 amino acids: CASSLGRVTYEQYF. The DNA for the CDR3 is TGTGCCAGCAGCTTAGGACGGGTGACCTACGAGCAGTACTTC.

The chain employs TRBV6-6 and TRBJ2-7, with 10 nucleotides matching TRBD1. V was clipped by 9 bases and J by 6 bases; unmatched bases: 8. This CDR3 has 13 amino acids. The germline V gene has CDR1 MNHNY and CDR2 SVGAGI (reference sequence). The CDR3 region has the DNA TGTGCCAGGGGCTACCGGGACAGGGGCGAGCAGTACTTC. Residues: CARGYRDRGEQYF.